The clone carrying this T cell receptor (beta chain) has a single count. The data derive from a study of blood T cell repertoires in COVID-19. Clones were read by immunoSEQ multiplex PCR, and TCRdb kept only the in-frame ones, dropping some. The repertoire holds fewer than 150,000 clones, 85% to 90% seen once, with roughly 4.3% in the top ten. The V end lost 7 bases, the J end lost 6 bases, and 16 bases lay between the germline ends. Germline-derived CDR1 and CDR2 are SGHKS and YYEKEE (reference sequence). This CDR3 is 13 amino acids long. This clonotype originated in a woman between 35 and 50 years old with acute or convalescent COVID-19. The genes are TRBV5-5 and TRBJ2-5; D is undetermined. The specimen was peripheral blood. In DNA form, the CDR3 reads TGTGCCAGCGCCTTTACCGAGGCCCAGACCCAGTACTTC. It encodes CASAFTEAQTQYF.